This passage covers 9 T cell receptor beta chains from one sample sequenced in a study of T cell repertoires in cytomegalovirus infection. TCRdb re-analysed the reads in MiXCR, keeping a single row per CDR3 protein. The sample yields approximately 170,000 distinct CDR3 sequences, over 13% seen once. Specimen: PBMCs. The source of these receptors is a human donor in good health (CMV status not recorded). Some clones in this sample may be carry-over from other donors' samples.

Ten or more counts support this clonotype. V usage is TRBV7-9 and J usage is TRBJ1-6, with TRBD1 as a possible D gene (6 bases). The CDR3 has 15 residues. Germline V CDR1 and CDR2: SEHNR, FQNEAQ (reference sequence). The V gene lost 4 bases and the J gene lost 7 bases, with 14 bases spanning the gap. The CDR3 reads CASSSRGTSNSPLHF. CDR3 sequence (DNA): TGTGCCAGCAGCTCCCGAGGGACATCCAATTCACCCCTCCACTTT.

There are a few counts of this clonotype. The CDR3 DNA is TGTGCCAGCAGCCAGCAAAGGGAAGTTTCACCCCTCCACTTT. It is translated as CASSQQREVSPLHF. The chain uses TRBV5-6 and TRBJ1-6, with D hard to call. Trimming removed 4 bases from V and 9 bases from J, with 14 bases in between. This CDR3 spans 14 amino acids. Germline V CDR1 and CDR2: SGHDT, YYEEEE.

The V and J genes are TRBV14 and TRBJ2-1; 8 bases are shared with TRBD1. Germline loops: CDR1 SGHDN, CDR2 FVKESK. The CDR3 contains 16 residues. Trimming cost V 6 bases and J 4 bases; bases outside gene matches: 11. The CDR3 loop reads CASSPRAGGRYNEQFF. DNA for the CDR3: TGTGCCAGCAGTCCTCGGGCAGGGGGCAGATACAATGAGCAGTTCTTC.

The rearrangement joins TRBV7-6 to TRBJ2-3; TRBD2 might be the D (5 bases). CDR3 length: 14 amino acids. Per the germline V gene, CDR1 is SGHVS and CDR2 is FNYEAQ. The V gene lost 6 bases and the J gene lost 2 bases, with 12 bases spanning the gap. As DNA, the CDR3 is TGTGCCAGCAGTTTTAGTAGCGACACAGATACGCAGTATTTT. Encoded protein: CASSFSSDTDTQYF.

This clonotype was recorded at least ten times. The chain has TRBV7-2 and TRBJ1-2, with no clear D. The V end lost 3 bases, the J end lost 8 bases, and 10 bases lay between the germline ends. CDR1 and CDR2 from the germline V gene are SGHTA and FQGNSA. The CDR3 is made up of 12 amino acids. In DNA, the CDR3 is TGTGCCAGCAGCTTTGATGTTTGGGGCTACACCTTC. Its protein product is CASSFDVWGYTF.

This chain links TRBV18 with TRBJ1-1; TRBD1 might be the D (5 bases). Trimming took off 6 bases at V and 1 base at J, with 30 bases between the two ends. CDR1 and CDR2 (germline): KGHSH, LQKENI. There are 20 residues in the CDR3. This chain's CDR3 is CASSPSGLDRLDVRNTEAFF. CDR3 bases: TGTGCCAGCTCCCCATCTGGCCTCGACAGACTCGACGTCAGGAACACTGAAGCTTTCTTT.

CDR3 sequence reads: CASSPGTGLNEQFF. As DNA, the CDR3 is TGTGCCAGCAGCCCCGGGACAGGGCTCAATGAGCAGTTCTTC. This rearrangement joins TRBV7-6 to TRBJ2-1, with 9 nucleotides matching TRBD1. CDR1 SGHVS and CDR2 FNYEAQ come from the germline V gene. The V segment lost 5 bases and the J segment 6 bases; nucleotides outside the gene matches: 5. CDR3 size: 14 residues.

The table lists this clonotype with many counts. The V gene is TRBV5-1, the J gene TRBJ2-3, with D perhaps assigned TRBD1 or TRBD2 (5 bases each). This CDR3 is 18 amino acids long. Germline loops: CDR1 SGHRS, CDR2 YFSETQ. Trimming removed 0 bases at V and 7 bases at J, with 24 bases between. The CDR3 bases are TGCGCCAGCAGCTTGGTTGGGACGGCTAAATATCCCCAAAATACGCAGTATTTT. Translated, it gives CASSLVGTAKYPQNTQYF.

Many counts were recorded for this clonotype. The chain employs TRBV7-2 and TRBJ2-7, with D possibly being TRBD2 (6 bases). The CDR3 runs 14 residues. Germline V CDR1 and CDR2: SGHTA, FQGNSA. The V end lost 7 bases, the J end lost 2 bases, and 15 bases lay between the germline ends. CDR3 sequence (DNA): TGTGCCAGCACCCTCGGGGGTGGGCCCTACGAGCAGTACTTC. The encoded protein is CASTLGGGPYEQYF. Variable domain in full (rest from reference TRBV7-2 and TRBJ2-7): GAGVSQSPSNKVTEKGKDVELRCDPISGHTALYWYRQSLGQGLEFLIYFQGNSAPDKSGLPSDRFSAERTGGSVSTLTIQRTQQEDSAVYLCASTLGGGPYEQYFGPGTRLTVT.